This T cell receptor beta chain was found in a study of blood T cell repertoires in COVID-19. Study-wide background: The United States, Italy and Spain supplied acute and convalescent COVID-19 samples. T cells, B-cell-depleted T cells, or PBMCs provided the cDNA or gDNA that served as material.

Sequenced by immunoSEQ multiplex PCR; TCRdb stores in-frame clones only, minus some. The table shows hundreds of thousands of clones, with 75% to 90% occurring only once. CDR1 is MNHEY and CDR2 is SVGAGI in the germline V gene. Losses at the gene ends were 6 bases for V and 2 bases for J; bases not matched to a gene: 1. This CDR3 region has 13 residues. Sample: PBMCs or T cells enriched from blood (not recorded which). V is TRBV6-5 and J is TRBJ2-7; 10 positions agree with TRBD1. The origin of this receptor is a man aged 25 to 40 who had recovered from COVID-19. This chain's CDR3 is CASRTGGTYEQYF. The CDR3 DNA follows: TGTGCCAGCAGGACAGGGGGCACCTACGAGCAGTACTTC.